This T cell receptor beta chain was obtained from a study of blood T cell repertoires in COVID-19. Original methodology: The authors estimated nucleated cell counts from reference gene primer amplification. The protocol was immunoSEQ multiplex PCR, while the TCRdb copy is restricted to in-frame clones and leaves out a portion. V, J and clone size are those of that table, while D and trimming were read from the DNA. The sample holds some 110,000 clones, about 82% seen once. This CDR3 has 13 amino acids. CDR1 LNHNV and CDR2 YYDKDF come from the germline V gene (reference sequence). V lost 3 bases to trimming and J lost 6 bases; unmatched junction nucleotides: 2.

This TCR came from a human donor in a cohort sampled during active COVID-19. V usage is TRBV15 and J usage is TRBJ2-1; 7 nucleotides align to TRBD2. Source material: peripheral blood. The CDR3 nucleotides read TGTGCCACCAGCAGGCGCGGGGGCAATGAGCAGTTCTTC. Translated, it gives CATSRRGGNEQFF.